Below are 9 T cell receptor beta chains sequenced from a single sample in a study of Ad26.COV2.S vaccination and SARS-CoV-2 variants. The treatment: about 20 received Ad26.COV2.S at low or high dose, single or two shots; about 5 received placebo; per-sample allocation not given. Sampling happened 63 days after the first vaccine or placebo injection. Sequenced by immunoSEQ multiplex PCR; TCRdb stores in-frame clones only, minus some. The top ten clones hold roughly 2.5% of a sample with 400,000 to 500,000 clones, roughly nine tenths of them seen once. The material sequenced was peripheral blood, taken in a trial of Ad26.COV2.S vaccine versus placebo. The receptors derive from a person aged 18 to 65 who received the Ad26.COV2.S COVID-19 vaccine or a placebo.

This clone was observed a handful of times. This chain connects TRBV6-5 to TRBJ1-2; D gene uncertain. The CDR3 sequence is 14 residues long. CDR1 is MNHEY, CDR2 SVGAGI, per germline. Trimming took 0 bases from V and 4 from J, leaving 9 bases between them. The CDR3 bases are TGTGCCAGCAGTTACTCGCCGGGGAGCTATGGCTACACCTTC. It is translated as CASSYSPGSYGYTF.

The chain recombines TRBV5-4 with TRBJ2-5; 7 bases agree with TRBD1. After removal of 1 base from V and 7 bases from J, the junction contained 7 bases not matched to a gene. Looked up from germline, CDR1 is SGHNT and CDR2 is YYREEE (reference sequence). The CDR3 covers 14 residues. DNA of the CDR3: TGTGCCAGCAGCTTGCCGGCAGCAGGGGGGACCCAGTACTTC. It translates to CASSLPAAGGTQYF.

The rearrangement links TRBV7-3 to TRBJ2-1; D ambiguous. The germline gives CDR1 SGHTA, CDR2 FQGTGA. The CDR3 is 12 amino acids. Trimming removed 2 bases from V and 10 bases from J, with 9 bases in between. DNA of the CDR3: TGTGCCAGCAGCTTAGACGGTCGAGAGCAGTTCTTC. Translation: CASSLDGREQFF.

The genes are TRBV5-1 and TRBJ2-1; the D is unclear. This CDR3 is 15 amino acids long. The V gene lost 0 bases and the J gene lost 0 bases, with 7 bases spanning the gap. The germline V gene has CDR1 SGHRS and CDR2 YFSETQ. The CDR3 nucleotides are TGCGCCAGCAGCTTGGGCTCGCCCTCCTACAATGAGCAGTTCTTC. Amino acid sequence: CASSLGSPSYNEQFF.

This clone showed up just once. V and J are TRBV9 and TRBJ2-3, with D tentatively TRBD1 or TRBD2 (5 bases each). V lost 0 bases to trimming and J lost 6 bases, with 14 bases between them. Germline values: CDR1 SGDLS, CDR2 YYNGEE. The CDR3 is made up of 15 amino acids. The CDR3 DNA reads TGTGCCAGCAGCGTAGCTGGGGCGGGCTACGATACGCAGTATTTT. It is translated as CASSVAGAGYDTQYF.

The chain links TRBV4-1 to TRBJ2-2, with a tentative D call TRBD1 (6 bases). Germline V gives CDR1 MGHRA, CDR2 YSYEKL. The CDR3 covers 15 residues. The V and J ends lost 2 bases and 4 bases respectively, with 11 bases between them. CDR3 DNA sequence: TGCGCCAGCAGCCAATTCCAGGGGCCCACCGGGGAGCTGTTTTTT. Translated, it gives CASSQFQGPTGELFF.

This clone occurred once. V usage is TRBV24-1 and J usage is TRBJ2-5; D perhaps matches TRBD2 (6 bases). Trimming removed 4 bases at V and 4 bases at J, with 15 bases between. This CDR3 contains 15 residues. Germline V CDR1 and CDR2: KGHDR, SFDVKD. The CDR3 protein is CATSDPSRGGETQYF. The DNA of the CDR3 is TGTGCCACCAGTGACCCCTCCCGGGGAGGAGAGACCCAGTACTTC.

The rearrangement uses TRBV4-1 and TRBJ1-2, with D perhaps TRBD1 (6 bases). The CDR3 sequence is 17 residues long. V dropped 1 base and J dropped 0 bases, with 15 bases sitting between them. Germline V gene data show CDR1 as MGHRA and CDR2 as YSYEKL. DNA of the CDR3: TGCGCCAGCAGCCAAGCAAGAACCAGGGGAGCTAACTATGGCTACACCTTC. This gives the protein CASSQARTRGANYGYTF.

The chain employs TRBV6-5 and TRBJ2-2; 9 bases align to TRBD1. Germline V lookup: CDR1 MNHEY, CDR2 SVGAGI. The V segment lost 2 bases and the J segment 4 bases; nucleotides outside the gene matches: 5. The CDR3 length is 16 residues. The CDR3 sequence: CASSYGDRVATGELFF. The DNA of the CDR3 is TGTGCCAGCAGTTACGGGGACAGGGTGGCCACCGGGGAGCTGTTTTTT.